These 3 T cell receptor beta chains originate from one sample sequenced in a study of blood T cell repertoires in COVID-19. Clones were sequenced by immunoSEQ multiplex PCR, and TCRdb holds only the in-frame ones, with some missing. The sample lists roughly 240,000 clones, around nine tenths occurring once. The sequenced sample consisted of peripheral blood. These TCRs come from a woman aged 55 to 70 who had recovered from COVID-19.

The chain joins TRBV2 to TRBJ2-2, with 11 bases aligning to TRBD1. There are 14 residues in the CDR3. V shed 10 bases, J shed 7 bases, and the junction held 8 bases outside the gene matches. Looked up from germline, CDR1 is SNHLY and CDR2 is FYNNEI. The CDR3 sequence: CANTRDRGSGELFF. CDR3 in DNA: TGTGCCAACACCCGGGACAGGGGGAGCGGGGAGCTGTTTTTT. Full variable domain (rest looked up from reference TRBV2 and TRBJ2-2): EPEVTQTPSHQVTQMGQEVILRCVPISNHLYFYWYRQILGQKVEFLVSFYNNEISEKSEIFDDQFSVERPDGSNFTLKIRSTKLEDSAMYFCANTRDRGSGELFFGEGSRLTVL.

The CDR3 region is CATSRDNSGANVLTF. The CDR3, as DNA: TGTGCCACCAGCAGAGATAACTCAGGGGCCAACGTCCTGACTTTC. This chain uses TRBV15 with TRBJ2-6; D not resolved. From germline, CDR1 is LNHNV and CDR2 YYDKDF (reference sequence). V shed 0 bases and J shed 4 bases, with 7 bases lying between them. The CDR3 runs to 15 residues.

This chain joins TRBV5-4 and TRBJ2-5; 8 bases align to TRBD2. After removal of 6 bases from V and 5 bases from J, the junction contained 12 bases not matched to a gene. Germline lookup yields CDR1 SGHNT and CDR2 YYREEE (reference sequence). This CDR3 is built from 15 residues. The CDR3 protein is CASTSRGGMWETQYF. The CDR3 nucleotides are TGTGCCAGCACTTCTCGGGGGGGCATGTGGGAGACCCAGTACTTC.